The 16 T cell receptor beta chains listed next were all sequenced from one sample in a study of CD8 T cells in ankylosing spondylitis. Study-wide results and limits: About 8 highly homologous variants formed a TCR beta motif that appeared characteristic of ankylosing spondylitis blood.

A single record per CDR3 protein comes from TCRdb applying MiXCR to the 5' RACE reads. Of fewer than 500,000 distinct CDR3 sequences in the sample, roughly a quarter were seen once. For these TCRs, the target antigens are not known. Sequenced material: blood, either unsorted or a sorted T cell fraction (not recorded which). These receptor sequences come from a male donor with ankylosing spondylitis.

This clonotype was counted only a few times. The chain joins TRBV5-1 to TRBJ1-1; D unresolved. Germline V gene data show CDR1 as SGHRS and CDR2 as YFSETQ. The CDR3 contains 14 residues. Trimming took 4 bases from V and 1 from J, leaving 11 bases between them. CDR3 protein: CASSGTTKNTEAFF. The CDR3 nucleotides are TGCGCCAGCAGCGGTACGACGAAGAACACTGAAGCTTTCTTT.

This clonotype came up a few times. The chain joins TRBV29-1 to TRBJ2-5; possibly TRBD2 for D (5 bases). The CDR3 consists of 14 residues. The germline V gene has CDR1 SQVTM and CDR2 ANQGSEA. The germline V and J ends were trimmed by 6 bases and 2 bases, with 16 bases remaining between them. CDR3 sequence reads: CSVGPRVLQETQYF. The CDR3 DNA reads TGCAGCGTGGGCCCGCGGGTCCTTCAAGAGACCCAGTACTTC.

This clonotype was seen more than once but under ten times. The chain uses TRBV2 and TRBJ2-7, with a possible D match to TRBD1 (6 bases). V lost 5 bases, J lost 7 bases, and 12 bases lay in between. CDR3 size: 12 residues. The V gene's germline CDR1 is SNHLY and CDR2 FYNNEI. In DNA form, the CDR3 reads TGTGCCAGCAGTTGGGGGACACAAGAGCAGTACTTC. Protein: CASSWGTQEQYF.

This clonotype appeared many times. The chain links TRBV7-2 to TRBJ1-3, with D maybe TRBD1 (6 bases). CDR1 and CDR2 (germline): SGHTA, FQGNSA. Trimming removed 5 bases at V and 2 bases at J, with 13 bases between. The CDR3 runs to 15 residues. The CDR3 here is CASSPDSRTGNTIYF. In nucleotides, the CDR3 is TGTGCCAGCAGCCCGGACAGCAGAACTGGAAACACCATATATTTT.

The CDR3 nucleotides are TGTGCCAGCAGTTCTAAGCGGGAGGGGGGGAAAGAGACCCAGTACTTC. As protein: CASSSKREGGKETQYF. This sequence joins TRBV28 and TRBJ2-5; TRBD2 matches at 10 bases. Per germline, CDR1 MDHEN and CDR2 SYDVKM. The CDR3 is 16 amino acids. The V segment lost 4 bases and the J segment 3 bases; nucleotides outside the gene matches: 8. The full variable domain, in which reference TRBV28 and TRBJ2-5 provide the parts outside the CDR3, is DVKVTQSSRYLVKRTGEKVFLECVQDMDHENMFWYRQDPGLGLRLIYFSYDVKMKEKGDIPEGYSVSREKKERFSLILESASTNQTSMYLCASSSKREGGKETQYFGPGTRLLVL.

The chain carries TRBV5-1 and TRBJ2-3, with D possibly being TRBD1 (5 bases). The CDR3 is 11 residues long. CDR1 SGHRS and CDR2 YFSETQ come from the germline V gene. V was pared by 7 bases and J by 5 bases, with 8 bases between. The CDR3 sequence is CASGQGDTQYF. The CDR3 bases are TGCGCCAGCGGCCAGGGAGATACGCAGTATTTT.

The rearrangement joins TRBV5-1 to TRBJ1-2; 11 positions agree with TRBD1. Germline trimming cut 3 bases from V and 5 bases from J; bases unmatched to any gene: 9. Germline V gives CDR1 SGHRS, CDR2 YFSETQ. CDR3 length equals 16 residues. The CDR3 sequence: CASSSTVGTGGYGYTF. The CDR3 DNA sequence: TGCGCCAGCAGCTCGACCGTTGGGACAGGGGGTTATGGCTACACCTTC.

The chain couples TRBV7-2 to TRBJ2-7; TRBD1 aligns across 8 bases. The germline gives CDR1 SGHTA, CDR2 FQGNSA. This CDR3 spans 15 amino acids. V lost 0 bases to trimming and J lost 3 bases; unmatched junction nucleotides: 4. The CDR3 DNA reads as TGTGCCAGCAGCTTAGCTCCAGGGGGCTACTACGAGCAGTACGTC. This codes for CASSLAPGGYYEQYV.

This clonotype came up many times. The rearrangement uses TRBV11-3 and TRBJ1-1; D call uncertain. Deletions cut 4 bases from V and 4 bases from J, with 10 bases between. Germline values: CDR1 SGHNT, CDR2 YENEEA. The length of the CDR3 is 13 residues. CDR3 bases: TGTGCCAGCAGCTGGACTCGGCTCACTGAAGCTTTCTTT. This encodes CASSWTRLTEAFF.

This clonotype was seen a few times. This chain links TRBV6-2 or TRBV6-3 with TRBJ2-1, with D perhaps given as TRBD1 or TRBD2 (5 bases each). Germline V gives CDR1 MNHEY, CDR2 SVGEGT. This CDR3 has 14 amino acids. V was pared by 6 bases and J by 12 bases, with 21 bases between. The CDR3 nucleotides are TGTGCCAGCAGGAAGTCGGGACCAGAAATGGGGCAGTTCTTC. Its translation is CASRKSGPEMGQFF.

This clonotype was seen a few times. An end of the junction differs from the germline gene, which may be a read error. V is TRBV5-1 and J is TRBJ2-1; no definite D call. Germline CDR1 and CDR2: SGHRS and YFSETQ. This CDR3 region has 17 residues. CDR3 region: CASSLAPFPGSYNEQFF. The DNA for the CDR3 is TGCGCCAGCAGTTTGGCCCCTTTCCCGGGCTCCTACAATGAGCAGTTCTTC.

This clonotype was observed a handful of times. The CDR3 sequence is CASSLGSRSGSSNQPQHF. The DNA of the CDR3 is TGTGCCAGCAGCTTAGGGAGTAGGTCAGGGTCAAGCAATCAGCCCCAGCATTTT. The chain links TRBV7-6 to TRBJ1-5; a possible D gene is TRBD1 (5 bases). The CDR3 has 18 residues. From germline, CDR1 is SGHVS and CDR2 FNYEAQ. V was pared by 1 base and J by 1 base, with 17 bases between.

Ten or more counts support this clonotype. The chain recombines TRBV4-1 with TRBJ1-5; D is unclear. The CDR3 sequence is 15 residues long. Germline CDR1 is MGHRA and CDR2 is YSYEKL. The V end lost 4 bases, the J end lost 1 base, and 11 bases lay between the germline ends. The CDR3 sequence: CASSPVGESNQPQHF. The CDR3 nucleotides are TGCGCCAGCAGCCCCGTGGGAGAAAGCAATCAGCCCCAGCATTTT.

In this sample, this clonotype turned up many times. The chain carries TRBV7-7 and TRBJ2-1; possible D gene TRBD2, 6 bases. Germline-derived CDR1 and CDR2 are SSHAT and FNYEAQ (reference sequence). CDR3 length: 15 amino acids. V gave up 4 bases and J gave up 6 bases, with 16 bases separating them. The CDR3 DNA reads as TGTGCCAGCAGCTCCCAGTCAGGAGGGCCCAATGAGCAGTTCTTC. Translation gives CASSSQSGGPNEQFF.

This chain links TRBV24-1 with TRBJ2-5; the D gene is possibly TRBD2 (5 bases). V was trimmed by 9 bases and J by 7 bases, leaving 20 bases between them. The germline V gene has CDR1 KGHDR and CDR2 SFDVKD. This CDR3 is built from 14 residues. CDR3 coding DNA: TGTGCCACCGCTAGAAGGGATCCCGCGGGGACCCAGTACTTC. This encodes CATARRDPAGTQYF.

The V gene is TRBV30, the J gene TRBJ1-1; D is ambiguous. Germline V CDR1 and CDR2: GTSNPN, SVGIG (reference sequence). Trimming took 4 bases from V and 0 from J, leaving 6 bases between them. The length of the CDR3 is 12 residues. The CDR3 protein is CAWTPMNTEAFF. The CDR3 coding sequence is TGTGCCTGGACACCCATGAACACTGAAGCTTTCTTT.